The 21 T cell receptor beta chains reported below all come from one sample, sequenced in a study of cytomegalovirus exposure and HLA in healthy donors. Primers for the PCR totalled 60 Vbeta and 13 Jbeta. Clones were read by immunoSEQ multiplex PCR, and TCRdb kept only the in-frame ones, dropping some. The top ten hold 4.5% to 6% of the sample, which has about 140,000 clones, nearly 80% seen once. Sequenced sample: PBMCs. All receptors come from a male donor in good health and CMV-seronegative.

This clone was observed a handful of times. CDR3: CASSQLINPGQGPRANPYEQYF. The CDR3 nucleotides are TGTGCCAGCAGCCAACTAATTAACCCGGGACAGGGGCCTAGGGCCAATCCCTACGAGCAGTACTTC. The J gene is TRBJ2-7, the V gene TRBV14, with 10 bases matching TRBD1. Germline values: CDR1 SGHDN, CDR2 FVKESK. J lost 2 bases, V lost 2 bases, and 24 bases had no gene match. The CDR3 length is 22 residues.

The V call is TRBV6-5, the J call TRBJ2-7, with 12 bases that match TRBD2. V lost 6 bases and J lost 2; bases outside the gene matches: 5. The CDR3 extends over 15 amino acids. The V gene's germline CDR1 is MNHEY and CDR2 SVGAGI. CDR3 DNA sequence: TGTGCCAGCAGCCGTCTAGCGGGGGGGCCCTACGAGCAGTACTTC. Its translation is CASSRLAGGPYEQYF.

This clone has only one observation. CDR3: CASSPLAGQGNTGELFF. The DNA for the CDR3 is TGTGCCAGCAGTCCACTGGCGGGACAGGGGAACACCGGGGAGCTGTTTTTT. V is TRBV28 and J is TRBJ2-2; TRBD1 matches at 9 bases. Losses at the gene ends were 5 bases for V and 1 base for J; bases not matched to a gene: 8. The CDR3 sequence is 17 residues long. Germline values: CDR1 MDHEN, CDR2 SYDVKM.

This chain uses TRBV19 with TRBJ1-4, with 8 bases lining up with TRBD1. Trimming at V came to 4 bases and at J to 10 bases, leaving 14 bases not matched to a gene. CDR1 and CDR2 (germline): LNHDA, SQIVND (reference sequence). This CDR3 is 16 amino acids long. CDR3 in amino acids: CASSNIRDRSLGKLFF. For the CDR3, the DNA is TGTGCCAGTAGTAATATCCGGGACAGGAGTCTCGGAAAACTGTTTTTT.

The chain joins TRBV15 to TRBJ1-5, with a possible D match to TRBD1 (6 bases). The CDR3 is made up of 15 amino acids. Germline values: CDR1 LNHNV, CDR2 YYDKDF (reference sequence). V shed 0 bases and J shed 6 bases, with 12 bases lying between them. CDR3 nucleotides: TGTGCCACCAGCAGAGACGGGACATTTGGTCAGCCCCAGCATTTT. The encoded protein is CATSRDGTFGQPQHF.

This chain links TRBV11-2 with TRBJ2-5, with 13 bases matching TRBD2. CDR3 size: 17 residues. V trimming: 5 bases; J trimming: 5 bases; junction bases outside the gene matches: 11. Germline CDR1 is SGHAT and CDR2 is FQNNGV. The DNA for the CDR3 is TGTGCCAGCAGCCTGGGGACTAGCGGGGTCGGGTGGGAGACCCAGTACTTC. Encoded protein: CASSLGTSGVGWETQYF.

The chain couples TRBV6-1 to TRBJ1-5, with D unclear. The CDR3 totals 14 residues. Germline CDR1 and CDR2: MNHNS and SASEGT. V lost 6 bases, J lost 2 bases, and 11 bases lay in between. CDR3 DNA: TGTGCCAGCAGGGTTAGTGGTGGCAATCAGCCCCAGCATTTT. It is translated as CASRVSGGNQPQHF.

This clone was seen only a few times. J is TRBJ1-5 and V is TRBV7-2; maybe TRBD1 (6 bases). The CDR3 length is 13 residues. V lost 5 bases and J 9 bases, leaving 14 bases between the germline ends. In germline, CDR1 is SGHTA, CDR2 FQGNSA. The CDR3 region has the DNA TGTGCCAGCAGCCTTGGACAGATTCGGCCCCAGCATTTT. Translated, it gives CASSLGQIRPQHF. Filled out from reference TRBV7-2 and TRBJ1-5, the complete variable domain reads GAGVSQSPSNKVTEKGKDVELRCDPISGHTALYWYRQSLGQGLEFLIYFQGNSAPDKSGLPSDRFSAERTGGSVSTLTIQRTQQEDSAVYLCASSLGQIRPQHFGDGTRLSIL.

The chain employs TRBV10-3 and TRBJ1-1; D gene ambiguous. This CDR3 is 13 amino acids long. CDR1 ENHRY and CDR2 SYGVKD come from the germline V gene. Between the trimmed V and J ends, which lost 8 bases and 11 bases, there was a span of 21 bases. CDR3: CAIAPLEGGGAFF. The CDR3 DNA sequence: TGTGCCATCGCCCCTTTAGAGGGAGGTGGGGCTTTCTTT.

The chain couples TRBV12-5 to TRBJ2-3, with a tentative D call TRBD2 (6 bases). Germline CDR1 is LGHNT and CDR2 is FRNRAP. The CDR3 contains 14 residues. V lost 6 bases to trimming and J lost 6 bases, with 16 bases between them. The CDR3 DNA follows: TGTGCTAGTGGGCCGGGACTTGACCCCGATACGCAGTATTTT. This translates into CASGPGLDPDTQYF.

The chain's CDR3 is CASSTETGDNEKLFF. The CDR3 bases are TGTGCCAGCAGCACCGAGACAGGCGACAATGAAAAACTGTTTTTT. The chain is built from TRBV4-2 and TRBJ1-4; D may be TRBD1 (6 bases). V lost 5 bases and J lost 5, with 15 bases in between. Germline assignment: CDR1 LGHNA and CDR2 YNFKEQ. The CDR3 is 15 amino acids.

The chain couples TRBV11-1 to TRBJ2-5; 7 bases agree with TRBD2. Germline CDR1 and CDR2: SGHAT and FQDESV (reference sequence). V shed 7 bases and J 5 bases; nucleotides not matched to a gene: 7. This CDR3 is 13 amino acids long. The CDR3 DNA reads as TGTGCCAGCAACCCTAGCGGAACGGAGACCCAGTACTTC. Translated, it gives CASNPSGTETQYF.

The V and J genes are TRBV9 and TRBJ1-2; TRBD1 matches at 10 bases. CDR1 and CDR2 from the germline V gene are SGDLS and YYNGEE. The CDR3 is 13 amino acids. With V trimmed by 0 bases and J by 8 bases, 1 base remained unmatched. CDR3 nucleotides: TGTGCCAGCAGCGTAGGGACAGGGGGAGGCTACACCTTC. Translated: CASSVGTGGGYTF.

V is TRBV19 and J is TRBJ1-6; a possible D gene is TRBD1 (6 bases). Trimming took 6 bases from V and 9 from J, leaving 12 bases between them. CDR1 and CDR2 (germline): LNHDA, SQIVND (reference sequence). The CDR3 runs to 13 residues. CDR3 residues: CASSQTGISPLHF. CDR3 nucleotides: TGTGCCAGTAGCCAAACAGGGATTTCACCCCTCCACTTT. The full variable domain, rest sourced from reference TRBV19 and TRBJ1-6, is DGGITQSPKYLFRKEGQNVTLSCEQNLNHDAMYWYRQDPGQGLRLIYYSQIVNDFQKGDIAEGYSVSREKKESFPLTVTSAQKNPTAFYLCASSQTGISPLHFGNGTRLTVT.

This clone was seen a single time. The chain employs TRBV28 and TRBJ1-2; 11 positions match TRBD1. V gave up 8 bases and J gave up 2 bases; unmatched junction bases: 7. Germline-derived CDR1 and CDR2 are MDHEN and SYDVKM. The CDR3 runs 15 residues. CDR3 sequence: CASRTGGKRNYGYTF. CDR3 in DNA: TGTGCCAGCCGGACAGGGGGCAAGAGGAACTATGGCTACACCTTC.

The gene calls are TRBV11-2 and TRBJ2-7, with a tentative D call TRBD1 (5 bases). V lost 0 bases and J lost 1, with 7 bases in between. Germline CDR1 and CDR2: SGHAT and FQNNGV. The CDR3 contains 14 residues. The DNA for the CDR3 is TGTGCCAGCAGCTTAGAAGACAGTTCCTACGAGCAGTACTTC. It is translated as CASSLEDSSYEQYF.

The CDR3 region is CASSDQGNTEAFF. CDR3 sequence (DNA): TGTGCCAGCAGCGACCAGGGGAACACTGAAGCTTTCTTT. The chain links TRBV14 to TRBJ1-1; perhaps TRBD1 as D (5 bases). This CDR3 comprises 13 residues. V was clipped by 5 bases and J by 1 base, with 8 bases between them. The germline CDR1 and CDR2 sequences are SGHDN and FVKESK. Supplemented by reference TRBV14 and TRBJ1-1, the full variable domain reads EAGVTQFPSHSVIEKGQTVTLRCDPISGHDNLYWYRRVMGKEIKFLLHFVKESKQDESGMPNNRFLAERTGGTYSTLKVQPAELEDSGVYFCASSDQGNTEAFFGQGTRLTVV.

The CDR3 spells CASSSQGPDTQYF. The CDR3 DNA sequence: TGTGCCAGCAGTTCACAGGGGCCAGATACGCAGTATTTT. V and J are TRBV6-5 and TRBJ2-3; TRBD1 matches 7 bases. The CDR3 covers 13 residues. V shed 4 bases and J 4 bases; nucleotides not matched to a gene: 2. CDR1 is MNHEY and CDR2 is SVGAGI in the germline V gene.

This clone occurred once. The genes are TRBV6-5 and TRBJ2-5; unclear D gene. CDR3 length: 12 residues. Trimming cost V 6 bases and J 1 base, with 6 bases left between them. Germline V CDR1 and CDR2: MNHEY, SVGAGI. Here the CDR3 reads CASRQAQETQYF. The CDR3 region has the DNA TGTGCCAGCAGGCAGGCCCAAGAGACCCAGTACTTC.

The V call is TRBV7-9, the J call TRBJ2-5; D call uncertain. In germline, CDR1 is SEHNR, CDR2 FQNEAQ (reference sequence). This CDR3 is built from 13 residues. With 5 bases removed from V and 5 bases from J, the gap between germline ends came to 12 bases. The chain's CDR3 is CASSPPLRETQYF. The CDR3 DNA sequence: TGTGCCAGCAGCCCGCCACTTCGGGAGACCCAGTACTTC. Full variable domain (missing parts from reference TRBV7-9 and TRBJ2-5): DTGVSQNPRHKITKRGQNVTFRCDPISEHNRLYWYRQTLGQGPEFLTYFQNEAQLEKSRLLSDRFSAERPKGSFSTLEIQRTEQGDSAMYLCASSPPLRETQYFGPGTRLLVL.

The V call is TRBV29-1, the J call TRBJ2-3, with D perhaps matching TRBD2 (6 bases). Germline V gene sequence: CDR1 SQVTM, CDR2 ANQGSEA. The CDR3 loop spans 14 amino acids. CDR3 residues: CGGTEDYSTDTQYF. CDR3 coding DNA: TGCGGGGGGACGGAAGATTATAGCACAGATACGCAGTATTTT.